Each of the 22 T cell receptor beta chains below was sequenced from the same sample in a study of Graves' ophthalmopathy and Graves' hyperthyroidism. RNA transcripts yielded amplified TCR beta CDR3 regions. First-round RT-PCR relied on HTBI primers, and a second-round multiplex PCR came next. TCRdb ran MiXCR on the multiplex PCR reads and lists one entry per CDR3 protein. The sample includes 600,000 to 650,000 distinct CDR3 sequences, around a fifth of them seen just once. Sequenced: peripheral blood. All receptors come from a woman between 18 and 29 years old with stable Graves' hyperthyroidism. Some clones in this sample may be carry-over from other donors' samples.

This clonotype was seen many times. The chain recombines TRBV20-1 with TRBJ1-1; D unresolved. The germline CDR1 and CDR2 sequences are DFQATT and SNEGSKA (reference sequence). The CDR3 runs to 12 residues. V lost 6 bases and J 6 bases, leaving 14 bases between the germline ends. CDR3 residues: CSATWTQAEAFF. In DNA form, the CDR3 reads TGCAGTGCAACCTGGACCCAGGCTGAAGCTTTCTTT.

The sample holds many counts of this clonotype. This sequence joins TRBV2 and TRBJ2-2, with D uncertain. Between the trimmed V and J ends, which lost 2 bases and 1 base, there was a span of 8 bases. Germline loops: CDR1 SNHLY, CDR2 FYNNEI. The CDR3 covers 15 residues. CDR3 in amino acids: CASSESGRNTGELFF. CDR3 bases: TGTGCCAGCAGTGAATCGGGCAGGAACACCGGGGAGCTGTTTTTT.

This clonotype was found many times. This chain links TRBV27 with TRBJ2-7; tentatively, D is TRBD1 or TRBD2 (5 bases each). The V gene lost 2 bases and the J gene lost 2 bases, with 13 bases spanning the gap. CDR1 and CDR2 (germline): MNHEY, SMNVEV (reference sequence). The CDR3 consists of 15 residues. In nucleotides, the CDR3 is TGTGCCAGCAGTTTAATGGCAGGGACCCCCTACGAGCAGTACTTC. It specifies CASSLMAGTPYEQYF.

There are many counts of this clonotype. V usage is TRBV7-9 and J usage is TRBJ2-5; unclear D gene. V lost 6 bases and J 6 bases, leaving 11 bases between the germline ends. CDR3 size: 12 residues. The V gene's germline CDR1 is SEHNR and CDR2 FQNEAQ (reference sequence). The CDR3 spells CASSLDLKTQYF. For the CDR3, the DNA is TGTGCCAGCAGTCTGGACCTGAAGACCCAGTACTTC.

CDR3 in amino acids: CASHRVNQPQHF. CDR3 DNA sequence: TGTGCCAGCCACAGGGTTAATCAGCCCCAGCATTTT. The V call is TRBV2, the J call TRBJ1-5; D possibly corresponds to TRBD1 (6 bases). The CDR3 totals 12 residues. CDR1 is SNHLY and CDR2 is FYNNEI in the germline V gene. Between the trimmed V and J ends, which lost 8 bases and 4 bases, there was a span of 9 bases.

This chain uses TRBV20-1 with TRBJ2-5; 10 positions match TRBD1. There are 13 residues in the CDR3. Germline CDR1 is DFQATT and CDR2 is SNEGSKA (reference sequence). Trimming at V came to 0 bases and at J to 10 bases, leaving 5 bases not matched to a gene. In nucleotides, the CDR3 is TGCAGTGCTAGAGATCAGGGGACAGGGGTCCAGTACTTC. Translating it yields CSARDQGTGVQYF.

This clonotype appeared many times. The CDR3 protein is CASSLAPGQGVYEQYF. The CDR3 nucleotides are TGTGCCAGCAGTTTAGCTCCGGGACAGGGGGTCTACGAGCAGTACTTC. This chain connects TRBV28 to TRBJ2-7; the match to TRBD1 covers 11 bases. The CDR3 consists of 16 residues. V was clipped by 2 bases and J by 3 bases; unmatched bases: 6. CDR1 MDHEN and CDR2 SYDVKM come from the germline V gene.

In this sample, this clonotype turned up many times. The chain uses TRBV5-6 and TRBJ2-5, with TRBD2 as a possible D gene (7 bases). This CDR3 comprises 16 residues. V gave up 0 bases and J gave up 7 bases, with 19 bases separating them. Germline V gives CDR1 SGHDT, CDR2 YYEEEE. The CDR3 loop reads CASSLGGGGGQWTQYF. The CDR3 DNA reads TGTGCCAGCAGCTTGGGGGGTGGCGGGGGCCAATGGACCCAGTACTTC.

This clonotype was seen a few times. A much larger clone lies a single base off, so this may be a read error. The chain is built from TRBV11-2 and TRBJ2-5, with D tentatively TRBD1 (6 bases). The CDR3 consists of 15 residues. Germline CDR1 is SGHAT and CDR2 is FQNNGV. CDR3 sequence: CASSSRTGSRETKYF. CDR3 in DNA: TGTGCCAGCAGCTCTAGAACAGGGTCGCGAGAGACCAAGTACTTC.

This sequence joins TRBV15 and TRBJ2-2; a weak D match, TRBD2 (5 bases). The germline gives CDR1 LNHNV, CDR2 YYDKDF (reference sequence). V was shortened by 0 bases and J by 4 bases, with 12 bases between the two germline ends. The CDR3 is made up of 16 amino acids. CDR3: CATSRDWGASTGELFF. The CDR3 region has the DNA TGTGCCACCAGCAGAGATTGGGGAGCCTCCACCGGGGAGCTGTTTTTT.

CDR3 loop: CASSLRGQGDYGYTF. The CDR3 coding sequence is TGTGCCAGCAGTTTACGGGGACAGGGCGACTATGGCTACACCTTC. The chain recombines TRBV28 with TRBJ1-2; 9 bases line up with TRBD1. J was trimmed by 3 bases and V by 2 bases; bases with no gene match: 4. Germline V gene data show CDR1 as MDHEN and CDR2 as SYDVKM. The CDR3 totals 15 residues.

This clonotype has at least ten counts. The CDR3 DNA follows: TGCAGTGCTAGAGGCCAAGAGACCCAGTACTTC. This translates into CSARGQETQYF. The chain recombines TRBV20-1 with TRBJ2-5, with D uncertain. V lost 1 base and J 1 base, leaving 1 base between the germline ends. Per the germline V gene, CDR1 is DFQATT and CDR2 is SNEGSKA (reference sequence). The CDR3 sequence is 11 residues long.

This clonotype came up many times. V gene TRBV2 combines with J gene TRBJ2-7; D is ambiguous. From germline, CDR1 is SNHLY and CDR2 FYNNEI. The CDR3 has 12 amino acids. Trimming pared 6 bases from V and 5 bases from J, leaving 11 bases between. The CDR3 DNA follows: TGTGCCAGCAGGCTTTCCACGGACGAGCAGTACTTC. This encodes CASRLSTDEQYF. Combining the CDR3 with reference TRBV2 and TRBJ2-7 gives the whole variable domain EPEVTQTPSHQVTQMGQEVILRCVPISNHLYFYWYRQILGQKVEFLVSFYNNEISEKSEIFDDQFSVERPDGSNFTLKIRSTKLEDSAMYFCASRLSTDEQYFGPGTRLTVT.

At least ten counts were recorded for this clonotype. This sequence joins TRBV28 and TRBJ1-5; D may be TRBD1 (6 bases). Germline CDR1 is MDHEN and CDR2 is SYDVKM. CDR3 length equals 12 residues. V was pared by 10 bases and J by 6 bases, with 13 bases between. CDR3 amino acids: CATTGLSQPQHF. CDR3 sequence (DNA): TGTGCCACAACAGGGTTGTCTCAGCCCCAGCATTTT.

The chain couples TRBV6-1 to TRBJ2-7; TRBD1 matches 8 bases. This CDR3 spans 14 amino acids. V dropped 2 bases and J dropped 3; count of bases not matched to a gene: 3. The germline gives CDR1 MNHNS, CDR2 SASEGT. CDR3 nucleotide sequence: TGTGCCAGCAGTGAACAGGGGGCGGTCTACGAGCAGTACTTC. Protein sequence: CASSEQGAVYEQYF.

This clonotype came up many times. The V call is TRBV20-1, the J call TRBJ2-7, with TRBD1 matching 8 bases. The germline CDR1 and CDR2 sequences are DFQATT and SNEGSKA (reference sequence). The CDR3 runs 13 residues. J lost 0 bases, V lost 6 bases, and 4 bases had no gene match. CDR3 residues: CSATDRASYEQYF. Written as DNA, the CDR3 is TGCAGTGCCACGGACAGGGCCTCCTACGAGCAGTACTTC.

The sample holds many counts of this clonotype. The chain employs TRBV12-5 and TRBJ2-2; D call uncertain. Looked up from germline, CDR1 is LGHNT and CDR2 is FRNRAP. The CDR3 is 13 amino acids. V was trimmed by 4 bases and J by 0 bases, leaving 3 bases between them. CDR3 sequence: CASGSSNTGELFF. The CDR3 coding sequence is TGTGCTAGTGGTTCCTCGAACACCGGGGAGCTGTTTTTT.

The chain couples TRBV29-1 to TRBJ1-1; D is perhaps TRBD1 (6 bases). CDR1 and CDR2 (germline): SQVTM, ANQGSEA. The CDR3 covers 13 residues. Trimming stripped 4 bases from V and 3 bases from J, with 12 bases between. The CDR3 loop reads CSVVGTWYTEAFF. The CDR3 region has the DNA TGCAGCGTTGTGGGGACATGGTACACTGAAGCTTTCTTT. Full variable domain (rest looked up from reference TRBV29-1 and TRBJ1-1): SAVISQKPSRDICQRGTSLTIQCQVDSQVTMMFWYRQQPGQSLTLIATANQGSEATYESGFVIDKFPISRPNLTFSTLTVSNMSPEDSSIYLCSVVGTWYTEAFFGQGTRLTVV.

This clonotype was recorded once. This rearrangement joins TRBV19 to TRBJ2-2, with 8 bases matching TRBD2. Germline CDR1 LNHDA, CDR2 SQIVND (reference sequence). J gave up 4 bases and V 6 bases, and 10 bases lay outside the gene matches. This CDR3 comprises 16 residues. CDR3 amino acids: CASSMSAGATTGELFF. The CDR3, as DNA: TGTGCCAGTAGCATGTCAGCGGGAGCGACCACCGGGGAGCTGTTTTTT.

The table lists this clonotype with many counts. The V gene is TRBV19, the J gene TRBJ2-7; 13 bases fit TRBD2. Trimming cost V 4 bases and J 2 bases; bases outside gene matches: 5. The CDR3 length is 16 residues. Germline V gene data show CDR1 as LNHDA and CDR2 as SQIVND (reference sequence). CDR3 nucleotides: TGTGCCAGTAGTACCAGAGGGACTAGCGGGGCCTACGAGCAGTACTTC. This translates into CASSTRGTSGAYEQYF.

This chain links TRBV6-5 with TRBJ2-6; possibly TRBD1 for D (5 bases). CDR1 is MNHEY, CDR2 SVGAGI, per germline. Trimming took off 4 bases at V and 3 bases at J, with 10 bases between the two ends. The CDR3 consists of 15 residues. Here the CDR3 reads CASSFQGGGANVLTF. In DNA, the CDR3 is TGTGCCAGCAGTTTCCAGGGTGGTGGGGCCAACGTCCTGACTTTC.

The chain couples TRBV6-1 to TRBJ1-1; possibly TRBD1 for D (5 bases). This CDR3 contains 15 residues. Between the trimmed V and J ends, which lost 6 bases and 7 bases, there was a span of 21 bases. Germline V gene data show CDR1 as MNHNS and CDR2 as SASEGT. The CDR3, as DNA: TGTGCCAGCAGAGCCGACGTGGGACCCTGGGGTGAAGCTTTCTTT. Translating gives CASRADVGPWGEAFF.